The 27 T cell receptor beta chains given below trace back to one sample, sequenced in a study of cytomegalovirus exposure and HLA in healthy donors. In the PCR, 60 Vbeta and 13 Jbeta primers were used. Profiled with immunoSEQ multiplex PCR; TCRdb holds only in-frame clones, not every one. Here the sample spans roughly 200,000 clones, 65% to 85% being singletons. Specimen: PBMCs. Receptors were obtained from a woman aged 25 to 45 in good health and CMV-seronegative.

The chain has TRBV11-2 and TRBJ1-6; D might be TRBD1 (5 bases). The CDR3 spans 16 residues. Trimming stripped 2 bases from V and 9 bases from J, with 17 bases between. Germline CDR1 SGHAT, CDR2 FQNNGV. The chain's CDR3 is CASSLIGGSYGSPLHF. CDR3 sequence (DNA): TGTGCCAGCAGCTTAATCGGGGGTAGTTATGGTTCACCCCTCCACTTT.

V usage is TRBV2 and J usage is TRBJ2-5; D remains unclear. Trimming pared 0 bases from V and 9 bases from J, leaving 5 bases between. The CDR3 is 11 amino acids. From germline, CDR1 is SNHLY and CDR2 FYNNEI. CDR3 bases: TGTGCCAGCAGTGAAGCGGAGTCCCAGTACTTC. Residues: CASSEAESQYF.

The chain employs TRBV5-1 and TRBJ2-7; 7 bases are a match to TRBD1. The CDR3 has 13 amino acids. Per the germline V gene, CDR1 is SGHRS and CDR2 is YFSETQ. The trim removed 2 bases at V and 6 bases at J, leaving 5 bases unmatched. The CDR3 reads CASSFRDSGEQYF. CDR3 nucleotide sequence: TGCGCCAGCAGCTTTAGGGACAGCGGCGAGCAGTACTTC.

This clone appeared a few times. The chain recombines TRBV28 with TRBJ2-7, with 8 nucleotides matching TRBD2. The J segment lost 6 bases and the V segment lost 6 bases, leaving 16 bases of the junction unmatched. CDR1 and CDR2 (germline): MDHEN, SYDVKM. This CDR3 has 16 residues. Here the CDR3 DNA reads TGTGCCAGCAGGGAAAATAGCGGGAACGCCTTCGGCGAGCAGTACTTC. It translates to CASRENSGNAFGEQYF.

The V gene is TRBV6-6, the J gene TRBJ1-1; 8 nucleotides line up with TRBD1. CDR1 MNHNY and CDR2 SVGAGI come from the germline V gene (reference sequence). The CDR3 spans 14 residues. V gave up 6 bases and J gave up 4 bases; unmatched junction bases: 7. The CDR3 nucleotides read TGTGCCAGCAGCCTTGGACAGGGCCCCACTGAAGCTTTCTTT. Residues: CASSLGQGPTEAFF.

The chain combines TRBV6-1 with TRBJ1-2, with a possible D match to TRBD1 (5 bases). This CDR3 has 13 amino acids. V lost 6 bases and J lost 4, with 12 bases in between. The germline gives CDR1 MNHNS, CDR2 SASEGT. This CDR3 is CASRVRASYGYTF. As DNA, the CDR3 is TGTGCCAGCAGAGTCAGGGCTAGCTATGGCTACACCTTC.

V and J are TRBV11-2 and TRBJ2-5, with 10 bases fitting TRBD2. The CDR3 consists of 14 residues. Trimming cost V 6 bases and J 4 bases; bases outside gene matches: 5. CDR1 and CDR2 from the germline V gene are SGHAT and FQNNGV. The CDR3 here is CASSLAGAPETQYF. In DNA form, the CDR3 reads TGTGCCAGCAGTCTAGCGGGAGCCCCAGAGACCCAGTACTTC.

The DNA for the CDR3 is TGTGCCAGCTCAACACGGGACAAAGCTGAAGCTTTCTTT. Translating it yields CASSTRDKAEAFF. The chain carries TRBV18 and TRBJ1-1; tentative D call: TRBD1 (6 bases). Germline-derived CDR1 and CDR2 are KGHSH and LQKENI. This CDR3 region has 13 residues. The V and J ends lost 5 bases and 6 bases respectively, with 13 bases between them.

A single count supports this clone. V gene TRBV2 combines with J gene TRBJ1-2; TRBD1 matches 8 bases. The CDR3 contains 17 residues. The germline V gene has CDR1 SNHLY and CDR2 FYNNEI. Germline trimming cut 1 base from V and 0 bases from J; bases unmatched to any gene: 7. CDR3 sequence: CASSEGGRGPANYGYTF. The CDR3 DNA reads TGTGCCAGCAGTGAAGGGGGCAGGGGGCCGGCTAACTATGGCTACACCTTC. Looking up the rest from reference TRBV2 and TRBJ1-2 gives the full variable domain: EPEVTQTPSHQVTQMGQEVILRCVPISNHLYFYWYRQILGQKVEFLVSFYNNEISEKSEIFDDQFSVERPDGSNFTLKIRSTKLEDSAMYFCASSEGGRGPANYGYTFGSGTRLTVV.

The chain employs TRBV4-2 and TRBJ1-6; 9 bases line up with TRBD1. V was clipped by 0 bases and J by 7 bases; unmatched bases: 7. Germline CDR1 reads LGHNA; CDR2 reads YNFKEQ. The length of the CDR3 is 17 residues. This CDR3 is CASSQDLTTGGNSPLHF. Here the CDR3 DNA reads TGTGCCAGCAGCCAAGATTTGACGACAGGGGGAAATTCACCCCTCCACTTT.

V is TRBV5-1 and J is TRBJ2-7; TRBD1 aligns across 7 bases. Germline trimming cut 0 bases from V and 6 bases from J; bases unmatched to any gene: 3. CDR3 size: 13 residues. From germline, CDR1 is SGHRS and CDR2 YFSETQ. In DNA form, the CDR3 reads TGCGCCAGCAGCTTGGAAAGGGGGCTCGAGCAGTACTTC. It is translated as CASSLERGLEQYF.

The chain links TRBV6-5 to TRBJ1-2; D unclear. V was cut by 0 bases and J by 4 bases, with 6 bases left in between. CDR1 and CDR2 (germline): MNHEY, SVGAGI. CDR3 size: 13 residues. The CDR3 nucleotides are TGTGCCAGCAGTTACTCGGGCGCCTATGGCTACACCTTC. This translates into CASSYSGAYGYTF.

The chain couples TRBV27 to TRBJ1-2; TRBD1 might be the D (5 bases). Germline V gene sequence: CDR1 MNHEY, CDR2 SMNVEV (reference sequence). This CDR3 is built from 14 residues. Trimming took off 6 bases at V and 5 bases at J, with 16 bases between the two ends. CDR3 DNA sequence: TGTGCCAGCAGCCGGGACTTACGATTATATGGCTACACCTTC. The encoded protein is CASSRDLRLYGYTF.

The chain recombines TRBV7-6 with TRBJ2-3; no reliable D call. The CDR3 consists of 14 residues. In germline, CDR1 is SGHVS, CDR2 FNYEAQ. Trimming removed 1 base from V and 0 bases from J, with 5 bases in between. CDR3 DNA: TGTGCCAGCAGCTTAGGGGCCAGCACAGATACGCAGTATTTT. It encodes CASSLGASTDTQYF.

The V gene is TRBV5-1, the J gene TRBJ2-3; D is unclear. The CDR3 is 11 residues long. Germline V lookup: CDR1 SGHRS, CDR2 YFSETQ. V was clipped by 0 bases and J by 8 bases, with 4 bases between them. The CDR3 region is CASSLDLTQYF. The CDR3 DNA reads TGCGCCAGCAGCTTGGATCTTACGCAGTATTTT.

CDR3 sequence reads: CASSIAGSPYEQYF. As DNA, the CDR3 is TGTGCCAGTAGTATCGCCGGGTCCCCCTACGAGCAGTACTTC. V is TRBV19 and J is TRBJ2-7; D call uncertain. CDR3 size: 14 residues. CDR1 LNHDA and CDR2 SQIVND come from the germline V gene (reference sequence). V lost 3 bases, J lost 2 bases, and 11 bases lay in between.

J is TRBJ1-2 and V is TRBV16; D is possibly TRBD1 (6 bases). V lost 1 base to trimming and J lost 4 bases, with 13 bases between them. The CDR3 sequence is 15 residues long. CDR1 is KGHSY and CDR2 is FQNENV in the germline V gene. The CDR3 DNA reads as TGTGCCAGCAGCCAATTGACGGGGGGCGCCTATGGCTACACCTTC. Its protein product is CASSQLTGGAYGYTF.

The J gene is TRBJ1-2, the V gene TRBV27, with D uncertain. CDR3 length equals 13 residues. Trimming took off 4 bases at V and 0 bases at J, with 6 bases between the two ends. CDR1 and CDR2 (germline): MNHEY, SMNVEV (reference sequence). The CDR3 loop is CASSWAANYGYTF. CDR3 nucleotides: TGTGCCAGCAGTTGGGCAGCTAACTATGGCTACACCTTC.

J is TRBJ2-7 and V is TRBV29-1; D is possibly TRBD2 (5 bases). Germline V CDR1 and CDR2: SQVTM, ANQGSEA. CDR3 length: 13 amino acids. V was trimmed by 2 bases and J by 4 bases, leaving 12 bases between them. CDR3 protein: CSVESGESYEQYF. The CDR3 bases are TGCAGCGTTGAAAGCGGCGAATCATACGAGCAGTACTTC.

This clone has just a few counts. CDR3 loop: CASSFAGTVNEKLFF. The CDR3 coding sequence is TGCGCCAGCAGCTTTGCCGGGACAGTAAATGAAAAACTGTTTTTT. The rearrangement joins TRBV5-1 to TRBJ1-4, with 7 bases matching TRBD1. The junction had 6 bases not matched to a gene; V was cut back by 2 bases and J by 5 bases. The length of the CDR3 is 15 residues. Germline-derived CDR1 and CDR2 are SGHRS and YFSETQ.

The CDR3: CVLLPHYYEQYF. The CDR3 DNA sequence: TGTGTCCTACTCCCGCATTACTACGAGCAGTACTTC. The chain carries TRBV7-9 and TRBJ2-7, with D hard to call. The CDR3 sequence is 12 residues long. Germline CDR1 reads SEHNR; CDR2 reads FQNEAQ (reference sequence). Looking up the rest from reference TRBV7-9 and TRBJ2-7 gives the full variable domain: DTGVSQNPRHKITKRGQNVTFRCDPISEHNRLYWYRQTLGQGPEFLTYFQNEAQLEKSRLLSDRFSAERPKGSFSTLEIQRTEQGDSAMYLCVLLPHYYEQYFGPGTRLTVT.

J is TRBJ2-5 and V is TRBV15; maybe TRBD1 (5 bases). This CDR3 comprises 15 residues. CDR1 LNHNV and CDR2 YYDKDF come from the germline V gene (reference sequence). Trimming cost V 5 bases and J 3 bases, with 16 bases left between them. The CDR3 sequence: CATSLTGQLKETQYF. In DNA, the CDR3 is TGTGCCACCAGCCTTACCGGACAATTAAAAGAGACCCAGTACTTC.

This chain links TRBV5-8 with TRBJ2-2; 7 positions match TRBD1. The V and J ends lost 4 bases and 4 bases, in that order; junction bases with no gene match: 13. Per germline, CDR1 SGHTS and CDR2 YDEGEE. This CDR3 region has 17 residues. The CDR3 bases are TGTGCCAGCAGCCTGACCCAGACAGGGTTCGGCACCGGGGAGCTGTTTTTT. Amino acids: CASSLTQTGFGTGELFF.

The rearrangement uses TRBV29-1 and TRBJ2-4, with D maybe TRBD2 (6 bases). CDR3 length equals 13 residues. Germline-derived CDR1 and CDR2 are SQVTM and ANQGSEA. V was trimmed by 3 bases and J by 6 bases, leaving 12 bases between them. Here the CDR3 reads CSVEVSRGNIQYF. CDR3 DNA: TGCAGCGTTGAGGTGTCGCGGGGAAACATTCAGTACTTC.

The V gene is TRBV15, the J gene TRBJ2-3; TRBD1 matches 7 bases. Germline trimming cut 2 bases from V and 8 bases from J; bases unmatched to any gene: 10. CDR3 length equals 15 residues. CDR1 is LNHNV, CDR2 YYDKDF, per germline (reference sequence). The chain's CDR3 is CATSRRTGDPLTQYF. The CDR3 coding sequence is TGTGCCACCAGCAGAAGGACAGGAGACCCTCTTACGCAGTATTTT.

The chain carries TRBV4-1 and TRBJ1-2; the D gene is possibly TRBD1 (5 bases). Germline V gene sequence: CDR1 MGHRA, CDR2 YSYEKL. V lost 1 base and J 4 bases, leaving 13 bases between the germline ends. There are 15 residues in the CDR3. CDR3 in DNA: TGCGCCAGCAGCCAAGCCGGGGGGACCAGCTATGGCTACACCTTC. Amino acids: CASSQAGGTSYGYTF.

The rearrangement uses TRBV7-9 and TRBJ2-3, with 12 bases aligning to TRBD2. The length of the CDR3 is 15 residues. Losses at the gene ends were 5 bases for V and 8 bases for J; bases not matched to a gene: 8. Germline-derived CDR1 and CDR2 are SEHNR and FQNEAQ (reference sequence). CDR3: CASSRGPGLAGTQYF. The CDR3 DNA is TGTGCCAGCAGCCGAGGTCCGGGACTAGCGGGTACGCAGTATTTT.